This T cell receptor (beta chain) was recovered during a study of blood T cells in healthy people across ages. A second about 7 to 11 cycle PCR used barcoded and J-beta primers. Using its own MiXCR run on the 5' RACE reads, TCRdb lists one record per CDR3 protein. This sample has approximately 850,000 distinct CDR3 sequences, with 58% found just once. Trimming removed 2 bases at V and 9 bases at J, with 11 bases between. This CDR3 spans 13 amino acids. Approximately 9.4 milliliters was the volume of peripheral blood drawn from each donor. This clonotype was sampled from a man aged 25 to 45 in good health. The J gene is TRBJ1-5, the V gene TRBV12-3 or TRBV12-4; no clear D. Sequencing was done on a sample of blood. CDR3 nucleotide sequence: TGTGCCAGCAGTTTATATCCTGGTAGGCCCCAGCATTTT. Protein: CASSLYPGRPQHF.